The rows below give T cell receptor beta chains drawn from one sample of a study of cytomegalovirus exposure and HLA in healthy donors. Using immunoSEQ multiplex PCR, the repertoire was profiled, and TCRdb retains in-frame clones only, with some absent. The sample consists of roughly 120,000 clones, roughly four fifths of them appearing once. The material sequenced was PBMCs. Receptors were obtained from a woman aged 45-60 years in good health and CMV-seropositive. Both conserved end residues are part of each CDR3. D genes are given only for firm matches. Expanded clones get a size class; other rows say once, few or many, or leave the size out.

>.|TRBJ1-1|11|once|TRBV7-9
CASTRLEEAFF
TGTGCCAGCACCCGCCTAGAGGAAGCTTTCTTT
>.|TRBJ1-1|14|few|TRBV5-1
CASSSWVQDTEAFF
TGCGCCAGCAGCTCTTGGGTTCAGGACACTGAAGCTTTCTTT
>.|TRBJ2-1|13|once|TRBV7-9
CASSQGSSDEQFF
TGTGCCAGCAGTCAGGGCTCTTCGGATGAGCAGTTCTTC
>.|TRBJ1-2|13|.|TRBV9
CASAEANNYGYTF
TGTGCCAGCGCCGAAGCTAATAACTATGGCTACACCTTC
>TRBD1|TRBJ1-3|16|.|TRBV11-2
CASSLNTGGSGNTIYF
TGTGCCAGCAGCTTGAATACAGGGGGCTCTGGAAACACCATATATTTT
>TRBD2|TRBJ2-4|18|.|TRBV28
CASRPLVGGGAAKNIQYF
TGTGCCAGCAGGCCTCTTGTTGGCGGGGGGGCGGCCAAAAACATTCAGTACTTC
>.|TRBJ1-2|15|.|TRBV18
CASSPTQGSDYGYTF
TGTGCCAGCTCACCTACGCAGGGGTCGGACTATGGCTACACCTTC
>TRBD1|TRBJ1-1|17|.|TRBV4-1
CASSQDYYRGVGTEAFF
TGCGCCAGCAGCCAAGACTACTACAGGGGGGTTGGCACTGAAGCTTTCTTT
>.|TRBJ1-4|15|few|TRBV4-1
CASSQGTAGRIELFF
TGCGCCAGCAGCCAAGGGACAGCTGGGCGGATCGAACTGTTTTTT
>TRBD2|TRBJ2-7|15|.|TRBV29-1
CSVENPSGGSYEQYF
TGCAGCGTTGAAAATCCTAGCGGGGGGTCCTACGAGCAGTACTTC
>.|TRBJ2-3|11|medium-sized|TRBV10-3
CATESTDTQYF
TGTGCCACGGAGAGCACAGATACGCAGTATTTT
>.|TRBJ2-2|16|once|TRBV19
CASTPFGQLNTGELFF
TGTGCCAGTACCCCTTTCGGACAACTGAACACCGGGGAGCTGTTTTTT
>.|TRBJ1-6|15|.|TRBV2
CASSEEDRPSSPLHF
TGTGCCAGCAGTGAAGAGGACAGACCGAGTTCACCCCTCCACTTT
>TRBD2|TRBJ2-1|14|.|TRBV11-2
CASSLGRGENEQFF
TGTGCCAGCAGCTTAGGACGGGGGGAGAATGAGCAGTTCTTC
>.|TRBJ1-6|16|once|TRBV5-6
CASSLDGGASSSPLHF
TGTGCCAGCAGCTTGGACGGGGGGGCTTCTTCTTCCCCCCTCCACTTT
>.|TRBJ1-1|14|.|TRBV25-1
CASRDYRMNTEAFF
TGTGCCAGCAGAGACTACCGTATGAACACTGAAGCTTTCTTT
>.|TRBJ1-4|14|.|TRBV10-1
CASSRDRTNEKLFF
TGCGCCAGCAGTCGCGACAGGACTAATGAAAAACTGTTTTTT
>.|TRBJ1-6|16|.|TRBV6-6
CASSYSEVSYNSPLHF
TGTGCCAGCAGTTACTCCGAGGTATCCTATAATTCACCCCTCCACTTT
>TRBD1|TRBJ1-1|13|.|TRBV6-5
CASRTGSHTEAFF
TGTGCCAGCAGGACAGGGTCCCACACTGAAGCTTTCTTT
>.|TRBJ1-5|12|.|TRBV15
CATGGGSQPQHF
TGTGCCACCGGGGGGGGGAGTCAGCCCCAGCATTTT
>TRBD1|TRBJ2-7|15|few|TRBV25-1
CASSEPGQGIYEQYF
TGTGCCAGCAGTGAACCCGGACAGGGGATCTACGAGCAGTACTTC
>.|TRBJ1-3|15|.|TRBV9
CASSQGGFSGNTIYF
TGTGCCAGCAGCCAAGGGGGATTCTCTGGAAACACCATATATTTT